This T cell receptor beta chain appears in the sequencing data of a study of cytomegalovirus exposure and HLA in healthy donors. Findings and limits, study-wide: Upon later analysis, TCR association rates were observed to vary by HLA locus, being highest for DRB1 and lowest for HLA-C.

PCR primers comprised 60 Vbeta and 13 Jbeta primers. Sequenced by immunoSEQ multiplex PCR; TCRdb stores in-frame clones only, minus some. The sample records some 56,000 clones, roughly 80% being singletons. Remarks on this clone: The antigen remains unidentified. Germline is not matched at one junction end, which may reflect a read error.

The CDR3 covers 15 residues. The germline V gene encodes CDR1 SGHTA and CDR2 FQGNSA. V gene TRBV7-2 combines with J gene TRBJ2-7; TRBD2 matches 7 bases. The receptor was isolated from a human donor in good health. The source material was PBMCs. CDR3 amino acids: CASSLALATTYEQYF. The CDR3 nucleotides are TGTGCCAGCAGCCTAGCACTAGCGACCACCTACGAGCAGTACTTC.